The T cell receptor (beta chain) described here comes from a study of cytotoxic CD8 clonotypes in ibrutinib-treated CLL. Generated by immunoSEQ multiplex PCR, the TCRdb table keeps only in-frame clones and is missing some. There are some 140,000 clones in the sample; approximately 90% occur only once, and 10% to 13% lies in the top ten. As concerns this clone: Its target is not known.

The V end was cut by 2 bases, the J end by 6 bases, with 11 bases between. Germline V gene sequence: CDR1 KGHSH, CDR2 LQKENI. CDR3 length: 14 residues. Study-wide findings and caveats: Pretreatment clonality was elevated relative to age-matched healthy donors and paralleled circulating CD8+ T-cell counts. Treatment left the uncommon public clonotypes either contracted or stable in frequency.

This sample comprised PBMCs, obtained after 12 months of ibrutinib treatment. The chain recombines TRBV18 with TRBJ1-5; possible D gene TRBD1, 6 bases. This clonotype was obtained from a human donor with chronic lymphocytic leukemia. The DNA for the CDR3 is TGTGCCAGCTCACCAGCAGGGGCCGTTCAGCCCCAGCATTTT. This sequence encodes CASSPAGAVQPQHF.